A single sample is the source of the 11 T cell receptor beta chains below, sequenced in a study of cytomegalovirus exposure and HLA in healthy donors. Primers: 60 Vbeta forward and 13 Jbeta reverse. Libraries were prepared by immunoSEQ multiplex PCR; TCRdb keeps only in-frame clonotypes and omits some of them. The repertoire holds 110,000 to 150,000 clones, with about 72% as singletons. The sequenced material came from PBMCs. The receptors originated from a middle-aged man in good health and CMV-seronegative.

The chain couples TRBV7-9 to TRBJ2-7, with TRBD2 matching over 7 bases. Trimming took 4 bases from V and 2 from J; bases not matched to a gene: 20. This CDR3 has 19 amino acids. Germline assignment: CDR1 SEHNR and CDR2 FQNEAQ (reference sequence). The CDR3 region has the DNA TGTGCCAGCAGCTCCTCAATCTCCCCATACAGCGGGATTCCCTACGAGCAGTACTTC. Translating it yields CASSSSISPYSGIPYEQYF.

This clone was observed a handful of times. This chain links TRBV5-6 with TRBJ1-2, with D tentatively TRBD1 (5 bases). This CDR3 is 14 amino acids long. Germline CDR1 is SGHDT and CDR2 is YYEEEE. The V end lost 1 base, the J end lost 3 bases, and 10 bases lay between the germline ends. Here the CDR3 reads CASSLFGGDYGYTF. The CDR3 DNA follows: TGTGCCAGCAGCTTGTTTGGGGGGGACTATGGCTACACCTTC.

CDR3 DNA sequence: TGTGCCAGCAGCACCTCGGACAGGAGAGACACCGGGGAGCTGTTTTTT. Its translation is CASSTSDRRDTGELFF. The chain has TRBV5-4 and TRBJ2-2; 7 nucleotides agree with TRBD1. This CDR3 comprises 16 residues. Germline CDR1 reads SGHNT; CDR2 reads YYREEE (reference sequence). V shed 4 bases, J shed 3 bases, and the junction held 9 bases outside the gene matches.

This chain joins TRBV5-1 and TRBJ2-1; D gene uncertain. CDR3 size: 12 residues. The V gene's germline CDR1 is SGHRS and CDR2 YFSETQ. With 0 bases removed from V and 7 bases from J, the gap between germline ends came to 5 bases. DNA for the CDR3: TGCGCCAGCAGCTTGGCCAGAAATGAGCAGTTCTTC. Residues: CASSLARNEQFF.

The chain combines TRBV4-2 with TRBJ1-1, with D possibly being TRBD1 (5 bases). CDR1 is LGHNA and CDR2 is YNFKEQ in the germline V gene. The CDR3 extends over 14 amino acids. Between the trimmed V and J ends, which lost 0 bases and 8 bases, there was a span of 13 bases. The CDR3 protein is CASSQDPRGGEAFF. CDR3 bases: TGTGCCAGCAGCCAAGATCCAAGGGGAGGCGAAGCTTTCTTT.

CDR3 nucleotide sequence: TGTGCTAGTGGTTTGACACGAAACACTGAAGCTTTCTTT. This translates into CASGLTRNTEAFF. The chain joins TRBV12-5 to TRBJ1-1; D is uncertain. The V end lost 2 bases, the J end lost 2 bases, and 6 bases lay between the germline ends. This CDR3 is built from 13 residues. The germline CDR1 and CDR2 sequences are LGHNT and FRNRAP.

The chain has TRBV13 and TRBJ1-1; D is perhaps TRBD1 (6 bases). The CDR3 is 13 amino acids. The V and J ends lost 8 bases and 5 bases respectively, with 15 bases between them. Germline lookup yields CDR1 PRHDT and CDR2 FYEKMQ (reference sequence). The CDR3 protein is CASGLGARTEAFF. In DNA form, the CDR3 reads TGTGCCAGCGGGCTGGGGGCGCGAACTGAAGCTTTCTTT.

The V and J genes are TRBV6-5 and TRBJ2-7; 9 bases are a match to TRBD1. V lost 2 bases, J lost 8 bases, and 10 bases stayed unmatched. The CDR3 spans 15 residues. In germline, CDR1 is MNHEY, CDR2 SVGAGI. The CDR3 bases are TGTGCCAGCAGTTACCTACGGACAGGGGAAAGGAAGCAGTACTTC. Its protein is CASSYLRTGERKQYF.

The CDR3 nucleotides are TGTGCCAGCAGCTCCCAACGGACTAGCACAGATACGCAGTATTTT. The encoded protein is CASSSQRTSTDTQYF. The chain couples TRBV16 to TRBJ2-3, with a tentative D call TRBD2 (5 bases). Germline values: CDR1 KGHSY, CDR2 FQNENV. The CDR3 loop spans 15 amino acids. The V end was cut by 5 bases, the J end by 0 bases, with 12 bases between.

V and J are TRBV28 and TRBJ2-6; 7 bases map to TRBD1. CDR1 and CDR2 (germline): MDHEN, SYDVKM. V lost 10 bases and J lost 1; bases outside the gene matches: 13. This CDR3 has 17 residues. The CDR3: CANLQLGGQSGANVLTF. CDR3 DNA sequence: TGTGCCAACCTACAACTAGGGGGACAGTCTGGGGCCAACGTCCTGACTTTC.

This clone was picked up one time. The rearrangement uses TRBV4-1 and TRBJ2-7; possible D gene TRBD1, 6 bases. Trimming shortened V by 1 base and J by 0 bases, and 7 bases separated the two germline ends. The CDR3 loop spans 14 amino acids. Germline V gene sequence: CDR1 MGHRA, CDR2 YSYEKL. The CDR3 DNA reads TGCGCCAGCAGCCAAGGAGGGGGCTCCTACGAGCAGTACTTC. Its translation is CASSQGGGSYEQYF.